Shown below are 18 T cell receptor beta chains from a single sample sequenced in a study of cytomegalovirus exposure and HLA in healthy donors. Primers: 60 Vbeta forward and 13 Jbeta reverse. The protocol was immunoSEQ multiplex PCR, while the TCRdb copy is restricted to in-frame clones and leaves out a portion. This table holds more than 200,000 clones. The sample was PBMCs. The source is a young woman in good health and CMV-seropositive.

This CDR3 reads CASSLQGNEKLFF. DNA for the CDR3: TGTGCCAGCAGCCTACAGGGGAATGAAAAACTGTTTTTT. This sequence joins TRBV7-7 and TRBJ1-4, with 7 nucleotides matching TRBD1. Looked up from germline, CDR1 is SSHAT and CDR2 is FNYEAQ (reference sequence). V lost 5 bases to trimming and J lost 5 bases; unmatched junction nucleotides: 2. The CDR3 is 13 residues long.

This sequence joins TRBV27 and TRBJ2-1; 13 positions match TRBD2. CDR1 and CDR2 (germline): MNHEY, SMNVEV (reference sequence). Trimming removed 6 bases from V and 2 bases from J; junction bases left unmatched: 10. The CDR3 is 18 amino acids. The CDR3 spells CASSLGTSGTVAYNEQFF. The CDR3 coding sequence is TGTGCCAGCAGCTTGGGGACTAGCGGGACAGTTGCCTACAATGAGCAGTTCTTC.

The chain employs TRBV5-4 and TRBJ2-1, with TRBD2 matching over 12 bases. Germline V gene lookup returns CDR1 SGHNT and CDR2 YYREEE (reference sequence). This CDR3 is built from 16 residues. Trimming took 4 bases from V and 7 from J; bases not matched to a gene: 9. The CDR3 sequence: CASSITSGGRGNEQFF. The CDR3 nucleotides read TGTGCCAGCAGCATTACTAGCGGGGGGCGGGGGAATGAGCAGTTCTTC.

The chain combines TRBV19 with TRBJ1-5, with D perhaps TRBD1 (5 bases). The CDR3 totals 15 residues. Germline-derived CDR1 and CDR2 are LNHDA and SQIVND (reference sequence). Trimming left V 6 bases short and J 0 bases short, with 12 bases between. The CDR3 loop reads CASSERQYSNQPQHF. CDR3 DNA: TGTGCCAGTAGCGAAAGACAGTATAGCAATCAGCCCCAGCATTTT. Full variable domain (missing parts from reference TRBV19 and TRBJ1-5): DGGITQSPKYLFRKEGQNVTLSCEQNLNHDAMYWYRQDPGQGLRLIYYSQIVNDFQKGDIAEGYSVSREKKESFPLTVTSAQKNPTAFYLCASSERQYSNQPQHFGDGTRLSIL.

V usage is TRBV18 and J usage is TRBJ1-5; a weak D match, TRBD1 (6 bases). V gave up 2 bases and J gave up 4 bases, with 9 bases separating them. Looked up from germline, CDR1 is KGHSH and CDR2 is LQKENI. The CDR3 has 14 residues. The CDR3 here is CASSPGGGNQPQHF. The CDR3 nucleotides read TGTGCCAGCTCACCAGGGGGCGGAAATCAGCCCCAGCATTTT.

This sequence joins TRBV28 and TRBJ1-1; 8 bases match TRBD1. This CDR3 region has 14 residues. CDR1 is MDHEN, CDR2 SYDVKM, per germline. Unmatched junction bases numbered 7, after V lost 5 bases and J lost 5 bases. The CDR3 DNA reads as TGTGCCAGCAGTCCAGGGGGCCGGGGTACTGAAGCTTTCTTT. Translation: CASSPGGRGTEAFF.

The rearrangement joins TRBV28 to TRBJ1-4; D is undetermined. V was pared by 8 bases and J by 4 bases, with 11 bases between. The CDR3 totals 13 residues. Germline lookup yields CDR1 MDHEN and CDR2 SYDVKM. CDR3 nucleotides: TGTGCCAGCCTTCGGAGGGATAATGAAAAACTGTTTTTT. It specifies CASLRRDNEKLFF.

Here the CDR3 reads CASRSRQARAYEQYF. The CDR3 nucleotides read TGTGCCAGCAGATCAAGACAGGCAAGGGCCTACGAGCAGTACTTC. The chain links TRBV28 to TRBJ2-7; a possible D gene is TRBD1 (6 bases). V was trimmed by 6 bases and J by 2 bases, leaving 17 bases between them. Looked up from germline, CDR1 is MDHEN and CDR2 is SYDVKM. The CDR3 has 15 amino acids.

V gene TRBV5-4 combines with J gene TRBJ1-3, with 8 bases that match TRBD1. This CDR3 spans 16 amino acids. Germline assignment: CDR1 SGHNT and CDR2 YYREEE (reference sequence). The V segment lost 0 bases and the J segment 3 bases; nucleotides outside the gene matches: 5. DNA for the CDR3: TGTGCCAGCAGCTTGGCCGGGGGGACAGGTGGAAACACCATATATTTT. Its translation is CASSLAGGTGGNTIYF.

The gene calls are TRBV4-1 and TRBJ1-5; D remains ambiguous. CDR3 length: 16 amino acids. The V and J ends lost 4 bases and 2 bases respectively, with 15 bases between them. Germline V CDR1 and CDR2: MGHRA, YSYEKL. The CDR3 coding sequence is TGCGCCAGCAGCCTCGGAGGAGCGGGTGGCAATCAGCCCCAGCATTTT. Protein: CASSLGGAGGNQPQHF.

This chain links TRBV6-1 with TRBJ2-3; 8 bases align to TRBD1. The CDR3 is 15 amino acids. Looked up from germline, CDR1 is MNHNS and CDR2 is SASEGT. J gave up 4 bases and V 3 bases, and 6 bases lay outside the gene matches. The CDR3 bases are TGTGCCAGCAGTGACGGACAGGGTCTATCAGATACGCAGTATTTT. Its translation is CASSDGQGLSDTQYF.

J is TRBJ2-5 and V is TRBV2, with 14 bases that match TRBD2. CDR3 length equals 16 residues. CDR1 is SNHLY and CDR2 is FYNNEI in the germline V gene. J gave up 3 bases and V 4 bases, and 4 bases lay outside the gene matches. This CDR3 is CASSGLAGGREETQYF. The DNA for the CDR3 is TGTGCCAGCAGTGGACTAGCGGGGGGGCGGGAAGAGACCCAGTACTTC.

The V call is TRBV6-1, the J call TRBJ1-1; no clear D gene. The CDR3 spans 12 residues. Germline V CDR1 and CDR2: MNHNS, SASEGT. The V and J ends lost 2 bases and 7 bases respectively, with 8 bases between them. The chain's CDR3 is CASSELSFEAFF. The CDR3 DNA reads as TGTGCCAGCAGTGAACTATCCTTTGAAGCTTTCTTT.

The chain has TRBV25-1 and TRBJ1-3, with D uncertain. Germline V lookup: CDR1 MGHDK, CDR2 SYGVNS. This CDR3 comprises 15 residues. Trimming removed 0 bases at V and 2 bases at J, with 8 bases between. In DNA form, the CDR3 reads TGTGCCAGCAGTGAATATTGGCATCCTGGAAACACCATATATTTT. This codes for CASSEYWHPGNTIYF.

V and J are TRBV27 and TRBJ2-7, with 12 bases identical to TRBD2. V dropped 5 bases and J dropped 2; count of bases not matched to a gene: 7. Germline assignment: CDR1 MNHEY and CDR2 SMNVEV (reference sequence). The CDR3 sequence is 16 residues long. This CDR3 is CASSPSSGRVTYEQYF. The CDR3 DNA reads as TGTGCCAGCAGTCCCTCTAGCGGGAGGGTAACCTACGAGCAGTACTTC.

J is TRBJ1-5 and V is TRBV12-2; whether TRBD1, the table's D call, matches the DNA was not checked. TRBV12-2 counts as a pseudogene. The CDR3 consists of 15 residues. CDR3 DNA: TGTGCAAGTCGTTACTACCACAGGGAGAATCAGCCCCAGCATTTT. Translated, it gives CASRYYHRENQPQHF.

J is TRBJ1-2 and V is TRBV10-2; 11 bases line up with TRBD1. The CDR3 covers 14 residues. CDR1 and CDR2 from the germline V gene are WSHSY and SAAADI. The V gene end was trimmed by 6 bases and the J gene end by 4 bases; junction bases not matched to a gene: 4. The CDR3 loop is CASSRGQGAYGYTF. The CDR3 nucleotides are TGCGCCAGCAGCCGCGGACAGGGGGCCTATGGCTACACCTTC.

The J gene is TRBJ2-5, the V gene TRBV18, with TRBD2 as a possible D gene (6 bases). Germline lookup yields CDR1 KGHSH and CDR2 LQKENI. V was trimmed by 2 bases and J by 2 bases, leaving 9 bases between them. The CDR3 has 14 amino acids. The CDR3 bases are TGTGCCAGCTCACCAAATGCGGGGCAAGAGACCCAGTACTTC. Encoded protein: CASSPNAGQETQYF. The complete variable domain, with remaining parts taken from reference TRBV18 and TRBJ2-5, reads NAGVMQNPRHLVRRRGQEARLRCSPMKGHSHVYWYRQLPEEGLKFMVYLQKENIIDESGMPKERFSAEFPKEGPSILRIQQVVRGDSAAYFCASSPNAGQETQYFGPGTRLLVL.